A single sample gave rise to the 29 T cell receptor beta chains below, sequenced in a study of cytomegalovirus exposure and HLA in healthy donors. The PCR ran on 60 Vbeta and 13 Jbeta primers. Here immunoSEQ multiplex PCR was the method, and the copy in TCRdb shows in-frame clones only, minus some. The repertoire holds roughly 170,000 clones, with around 78% as singletons. The sample was PBMCs. These receptors were taken from a woman aged 45-65 years in good health and CMV-seropositive.

The chain combines TRBV5-4 with TRBJ2-7; TRBD1 aligns across 8 bases. V shed 5 bases, J shed 2 bases, and the junction held 9 bases outside the gene matches. The germline V gene has CDR1 SGHNT and CDR2 YYREEE (reference sequence). The CDR3 is made up of 15 amino acids. This chain's CDR3 is CASRVDGDRTYEQYF. The DNA for the CDR3 is TGTGCCAGCAGGGTGGATGGGGACAGGACCTACGAGCAGTACTTC.

Only one count was recorded for this clone. The CDR3, as DNA: TGTGCCAGTACCGGTGGGACAGGGCGTCAGCCCCAGCATTTT. Amino acid sequence: CASTGGTGRQPQHF. The J gene is TRBJ1-5, the V gene TRBV19; 9 nucleotides line up with TRBD1. This CDR3 is built from 14 residues. CDR1 and CDR2 (germline): LNHDA, SQIVND (reference sequence). The V and J ends lost 7 bases and 6 bases, in that order; junction bases with no gene match: 7.

The CDR3, as DNA: TGTGCCAGCAGTTACTCTTTAGGACTAAACGAGCAGTACTTC. Translating it yields CASSYSLGLNEQYF. This rearrangement joins TRBV6-6 to TRBJ2-7; D is perhaps TRBD2 (6 bases). The germline V gene encodes CDR1 MNHNY and CDR2 SVGAGI (reference sequence). CDR3 length: 14 residues. Trimming cost V 0 bases and J 5 bases, with 11 bases left between them.

This clone was counted only a few times. The chain joins TRBV5-3 to TRBJ2-3, with D possibly matching TRBD2 (5 bases). TRBV5-3 is labeled an ORF, and its function is uncertain. Trimming removed 10 bases at V and 1 base at J, with 16 bases between. This CDR3 contains 14 residues. The CDR3 DNA reads TGTGCCCGACACGTACTAGTGGGCACAGATACGCAGTATTTT. Protein product: CARHVLVGTDTQYF.

This chain uses TRBV6-1 with TRBJ2-7; D not certain. V lost 6 bases and J 7 bases, leaving 10 bases between the germline ends. Germline V gives CDR1 MNHNS, CDR2 SASEGT. This CDR3 is built from 11 residues. The CDR3 loop reads CASSSRREQYF. DNA for the CDR3: TGTGCCAGCAGCTCTCGCCGGGAGCAGTACTTC.

This chain joins TRBV5-6 and TRBJ2-2; the match to TRBD2 covers 9 bases. CDR1 SGHDT and CDR2 YYEEEE come from the germline V gene. After removal of 2 bases from V and 4 bases from J, the junction contained 3 bases not matched to a gene. This CDR3 comprises 15 residues. The CDR3 loop reads CASSLPTSGTGELFF. In nucleotides, the CDR3 is TGTGCCAGCAGCTTACCGACTAGCGGCACCGGGGAGCTGTTTTTT.

The rearrangement joins TRBV5-8 to TRBJ2-1; 9 nucleotides line up with TRBD1. CDR1 is SGHTS and CDR2 is YDEGEE in the germline V gene. The CDR3 is made up of 16 amino acids. The ends lost 3 bases at V and 2 bases at J; junction bases unmatched: 6. Here the CDR3 reads CASSSFRDRAYNEQFF. In DNA form, the CDR3 reads TGTGCCAGCAGCTCATTCCGGGACAGGGCCTACAATGAGCAGTTCTTC. Filled out from reference TRBV5-8 and TRBJ2-1, the complete variable domain reads EAGVTQSPTHLIKTRGQQATLRCSPISGHTSVYWYQQALGLGLQFLLWYDEGEERNRGNFPPRFSGRQFPNYSSELNVNALELEDSALYLCASSSFRDRAYNEQFFGPGTRLTVL.

The chain combines TRBV25-1 with TRBJ2-4, with 11 bases that match TRBD2. V was pared by 2 bases and J by 4 bases, with 10 bases of the junction left unmatched. The CDR3 length is 18 residues. Per the germline V gene, CDR1 is MGHDK and CDR2 is SYGVNS. The CDR3 region has the DNA TGTGCCAGCAGTGAAGGAAAACTAGCGGGGGACGCTAAAAACATTCAGTACTTC. Amino acid sequence: CASSEGKLAGDAKNIQYF.

This chain's CDR3 is CASKGTSAMTETQYF. CDR3 DNA: TGTGCCAGCAAGGGGACTAGCGCTATGACAGAGACCCAGTACTTC. The chain couples TRBV6-6 to TRBJ2-5, with 10 bases fitting TRBD2. The germline V gene has CDR1 MNHNY and CDR2 SVGAGI (reference sequence). Trimming at V came to 7 bases and at J to 4 bases, leaving 9 bases not matched to a gene. The CDR3 is 15 residues long.

The CDR3 here is CASTRAFSEKLFF. In DNA form, the CDR3 reads TGTGCCAGCACCAGGGCCTTTTCTGAAAAACTGTTTTTT. The chain uses TRBV6-1 and TRBJ1-4, with D perhaps matching TRBD1 (5 bases). Germline CDR1 is MNHNS and CDR2 is SASEGT. The CDR3 consists of 13 residues. V lost 7 bases to trimming and J lost 7 bases, with 13 bases between them.

The chain recombines TRBV7-9 with TRBJ2-3; maybe TRBD2 (5 bases). The CDR3 consists of 14 residues. V dropped 3 bases and J dropped 1 base, with 8 bases sitting between them. Germline loops: CDR1 SEHNR, CDR2 FQNEAQ (reference sequence). Here the CDR3 DNA reads TGTGCCAGCAGCTTTGGAGGACGCACAGATACGCAGTATTTT. Amino acids: CASSFGGRTDTQYF.

This clone was counted a single time. The chain combines TRBV4-2 with TRBJ2-7; 8 bases are shared with TRBD2. The CDR3 is 14 residues long. J lost 6 bases, V lost 3 bases, and 7 bases had no gene match. CDR1 LGHNA and CDR2 YNFKEQ come from the germline V gene. The CDR3, as DNA: TGTGCCAGCAGCCAGGATGGACTAGCAGCCGAGCAGTACTTC. Amino acid sequence: CASSQDGLAAEQYF.

The genes are TRBV5-1 and TRBJ2-1, with TRBD2 identical over 8 bases. In germline, CDR1 is SGHRS, CDR2 YFSETQ. This CDR3 is built from 15 residues. V lost 0 bases and J lost 7; bases outside the gene matches: 6. The CDR3 protein is CASSLGSGLENEQFF. CDR3 bases: TGCGCCAGCAGCTTGGGGTCGGGACTAGAGAATGAGCAGTTCTTC.

The J gene is TRBJ2-3, the V gene TRBV19; D is possibly TRBD2 (6 bases). CDR1 and CDR2 (germline): LNHDA, SQIVND (reference sequence). CDR3 length: 15 amino acids. Between the trimmed V and J ends, which lost 8 bases and 8 bases, there was a span of 23 bases. The CDR3 region is CASSDLVGGGGTQYF. CDR3 bases: TGTGCCAGTTCGGATCTCGTGGGGGGAGGAGGTACGCAGTATTTT.

The V gene is TRBV2, the J gene TRBJ1-1; tentative D call: TRBD1 (5 bases). The CDR3 contains 12 residues. Trimming pared 8 bases from V and 1 base from J, leaving 8 bases between. Germline V lookup: CDR1 SNHLY, CDR2 FYNNEI. The CDR3 nucleotides read TGTGCCAGCCCTAGGGGGAACACTGAAGCTTTCTTT. It codes for CASPRGNTEAFF.

The chain joins TRBV11-2 to TRBJ2-7; 7 bases agree with TRBD1. CDR3 length equals 16 residues. After removal of 0 bases from V and 1 base from J, the junction contained 6 bases not matched to a gene. Germline CDR1 SGHAT, CDR2 FQNNGV. This CDR3 is CASSLEFGTASYEQYF. Written as DNA, the CDR3 is TGTGCCAGCAGCTTAGAATTCGGGACAGCTTCCTACGAGCAGTACTTC.

This clone turned up a few times. This chain connects TRBV11-3 to TRBJ1-5, with 7 bases aligning to TRBD1. Germline V lookup: CDR1 SGHNT, CDR2 YENEEA. J lost 7 bases, V lost 1 base, and 13 bases had no gene match. The CDR3 loop spans 17 amino acids. CDR3: CASSLVGDRAVAQPQHF. Here the CDR3 DNA reads TGTGCCAGCAGCTTAGTGGGAGACAGGGCCGTCGCACAGCCCCAGCATTTT.

The chain joins TRBV2 to TRBJ1-6, with 7 bases lining up with TRBD1. After removal of 2 bases from V and 1 base from J, the junction contained 2 bases not matched to a gene. The CDR3 loop spans 16 amino acids. Looked up from germline, CDR1 is SNHLY and CDR2 is FYNNEI. CDR3 bases: TGTGCCAGCAGTGAAAAGGGGGCTTCCTATAATTCACCCCTCCACTTT. This encodes CASSEKGASYNSPLHF.

The chain has TRBV5-1 and TRBJ2-7; TRBD2 matches at 10 bases. The V gene's germline CDR1 is SGHRS and CDR2 YFSETQ. V was clipped by 3 bases and J by 2 bases; unmatched bases: 5. This CDR3 has 15 residues. The CDR3 DNA sequence: TGCGCCAGCAGCTATAGCGGGGGGACGACCTACGAGCAGTACTTC. It yields the protein CASSYSGGTTYEQYF.

The chain joins TRBV29-1 to TRBJ1-5; TRBD1 is a possible D gene (6 bases). With 4 bases removed from V and 3 bases from J, the gap between germline ends came to 10 bases. Per the germline V gene, CDR1 is SQVTM and CDR2 is ANQGSEA. The length of the CDR3 is 13 residues. CDR3 nucleotides: TGCAGCGTTGCACAGGGCTTCAATCAGCCCCAGCATTTT. Translating gives CSVAQGFNQPQHF.

Comments on this clone: The identical CDR3 is also encoded by other nucleotide sequences in the sample. The chain joins TRBV2 to TRBJ1-1; the D gene is possibly TRBD1 (5 bases). V was trimmed by 3 bases and J by 5 bases, leaving 7 bases between them. The V gene's germline CDR1 is SNHLY and CDR2 FYNNEI. The CDR3 length is 12 residues. The CDR3 sequence is CASSEQGTEAFF. Here the CDR3 DNA reads TGTGCCAGCAGTGAGCAGGGAACTGAAGCTTTCTTT.

The CDR3 sequence is CASSVAGGGSTDTQYF. The DNA for the CDR3 is TGTGCCAGCAGCGTAGCGGGGGGCGGGAGCACAGATACGCAGTATTTT. The chain is built from TRBV9 and TRBJ2-3, with a tentative D call TRBD2 (7 bases). Germline lookup yields CDR1 SGDLS and CDR2 YYNGEE. Trimming shortened V by 0 bases and J by 0 bases, and 11 bases separated the two germline ends. The CDR3 covers 16 residues.

J is TRBJ1-2 and V is TRBV6-5, with D hard to call. V lost 6 bases and J lost 6, with 14 bases in between. The CDR3 totals 13 residues. Germline loops: CDR1 MNHEY, CDR2 SVGAGI. CDR3 sequence reads: CASSRGRGHGYTF. Here the CDR3 DNA reads TGTGCCAGCAGCCGCGGGAGAGGTCATGGCTACACCTTC.

The DNA for the CDR3 is TGTGCCAGCAGTGATCAGGGGTCCATATCGGCAGCTTTCTTT. Translating gives CASSDQGSISAAFF. V usage is TRBV2 and J usage is TRBJ1-1; tentatively, D is TRBD1 (6 bases). The germline CDR1 and CDR2 sequences are SNHLY and FYNNEI. Deletions cut 3 bases from V and 10 bases from J, with 18 bases between. This CDR3 comprises 14 residues.

This clone was observed a single time. The rearrangement uses TRBV2 and TRBJ1-2, with a possible D match to TRBD1 (5 bases). V was cut by 3 bases and J by 8 bases, with 7 bases left in between. CDR1 and CDR2 from the germline V gene are SNHLY and FYNNEI. CDR3 length: 11 residues. As DNA, the CDR3 is TGTGCCAGCAGTGACGGGGGAGGCTACACCTTC. Translation: CASSDGGGYTF.

The J gene is TRBJ1-4, the V gene TRBV7-6; the D is unclear. Germline assignment: CDR1 SGHVS and CDR2 FNYEAQ. The CDR3 consists of 13 residues. Deletions cut 1 base from V and 3 bases from J, with 3 bases between. The CDR3 sequence: CASSLEPNEKLFF. In DNA form, the CDR3 reads TGTGCCAGCAGCTTAGAGCCTAATGAAAAACTGTTTTTT. Full variable domain (remainder filled in from reference TRBV7-6 and TRBJ1-4): GAGVSQSPRYKVTKRGQDVALRCDPISGHVSLYWYRQALGQGPEFLTYFNYEAQQDKSGLPNDRFSAERPEGSISTLTIQRTEQRDSAMYRCASSLEPNEKLFFGSGTQLSVL.

The rearrangement links TRBV6-1 to TRBJ1-6; 8 bases line up with TRBD1. The CDR3 totals 16 residues. V gave up 1 base and J gave up 14 bases; unmatched junction bases: 13. In germline, CDR1 is MNHNS, CDR2 SASEGT. CDR3 in amino acids: CASSEGSGTGWVSLHF. The DNA for the CDR3 is TGTGCCAGCAGTGAAGGATCTGGGACAGGATGGGTCTCCCTCCACTTT.

V gene TRBV23-1 combines with J gene TRBJ1-6, with a weak D call TRBD1 (6 bases). TRBV23-1 is known as an ORF, though its function is uncertain. The CDR3 totals 13 residues. Trimming cost V 8 bases and J 14 bases, with 19 bases left between them. CDR3 nucleotide sequence: TGCGCCAGCTCTCAACAGGGCCTCTGGGCCCTCCACTTT. The encoded protein is CASSQQGLWALHF.

The chain combines TRBV18 with TRBJ2-4, with TRBD2 as a possible D gene (6 bases). V was trimmed by 2 bases and J by 2 bases, leaving 7 bases between them. Germline CDR1 KGHSH, CDR2 LQKENI. This CDR3 is built from 14 residues. The CDR3 DNA reads as TGTGCCAGCTCACCAGGAGGGTCCAAAAACATTCAGTACTTC. It yields the protein CASSPGGSKNIQYF.